One sample yielded the 8 T cell receptor beta chains listed below, sequenced in a study of blood T cell repertoires in COVID-19. The repertoire was sequenced with immunoSEQ multiplex PCR; TCRdb's copy has only in-frame clones and lacks some. The table includes under 150,000 clones, 80% to 90% detected once. Sequenced sample: peripheral blood. Every receptor here comes from a woman between 45 and 65 years old with acute or convalescent COVID-19.

The J gene is TRBJ1-3, the V gene TRBV19; the match to TRBD1 covers 7 bases. Unmatched junction bases numbered 4, after V lost 8 bases and J lost 9 bases. The CDR3 is 11 amino acids. Germline values: CDR1 LNHDA, CDR2 SQIVND (reference sequence). This chain's CDR3 is CASRQGSTIYF. CDR3 nucleotides: TGTGCCAGTCGACAGGGATCCACCATATATTTT. The full variable domain, with the rest looked up from reference TRBV19 and TRBJ1-3, is DGGITQSPKYLFRKEGQNVTLSCEQNLNHDAMYWYRQDPGQGLRLIYYSQIVNDFQKGDIAEGYSVSREKKESFPLTVTSAQKNPTAFYLCASRQGSTIYFGEGSWLTVV.

In this sample, this clone turned up once. The CDR3 DNA reads as TGTGCCACCAGTGAGGGGGGAGGCCGAAACACCATATATTTT. Its translation: CATSEGGGRNTIYF. The rearrangement links TRBV24-1 to TRBJ1-3, with a weak D call TRBD1 (5 bases). The CDR3 spans 14 residues. Germline-derived CDR1 and CDR2 are KGHDR and SFDVKD. V lost 4 bases to trimming and J lost 5 bases, with 11 bases between them.

About this clone itself: At one end, the junction sequence differs from germline, possibly due to a read error. V and J are TRBV2 and TRBJ2-7; TRBD2 agrees at 12 bases. The germline V gene encodes CDR1 SNHLY and CDR2 FYNNEI. There are 17 residues in the CDR3. The CDR3 spells CASTMSTSGRFPARMNF. The CDR3 DNA follows: TGTGCCAGCACCATGTCGACTAGCGGGAGATTCCCTGCGAGGATGAACTTC.

This rearrangement joins TRBV15 to TRBJ2-5, with D possibly being TRBD1 (7 bases). CDR1 is LNHNV, CDR2 YYDKDF, per germline (reference sequence). The CDR3 spans 18 residues. Trimming removed 1 base at V and 2 bases at J, with 20 bases between. The CDR3 DNA reads as TGTGCCACCAGCAGAGGGACAGGATGGGAGGTGAGGCAAGAGACCCAGTACTTC. This gives the protein CATSRGTGWEVRQETQYF. Looking up the rest from reference TRBV15 and TRBJ2-5 gives the full variable domain: DAMVIQNPRYQVTQFGKPVTLSCSQTLNHNVMYWYQQKSSQAPKLLFHYYDKDFNNEADTPDNFQSRRPNTSFCFLDIRSPGLGDTAMYLCATSRGTGWEVRQETQYFGPGTRLLVL.

The CDR3 bases are TGTGCCAGCAGTCGTAGCGGAACAGATACGCAGTATTTT. This encodes CASSRSGTDTQYF. The chain is built from TRBV14 and TRBJ2-3, with TRBD2 as a possible D gene (6 bases). Germline CDR1 reads SGHDN; CDR2 reads FVKESK. The CDR3 runs 13 residues. The germline V and J ends were trimmed by 6 bases and 3 bases, with 10 bases remaining between them.

The genes are TRBV3-1 (or the pseudogene TRBV3-2) and TRBJ1-1; a possible D gene is TRBD1 (6 bases). V was pared by 4 bases and J by 4 bases, with 10 bases between. This CDR3 contains 13 residues. Germline CDR1 and CDR2: LGHDT and YNNKEL (reference sequence). The DNA for the CDR3 is TGTGCCAGCAGCCCGAGGACAGCCACTGAAGCTTTCTTT. Its translation is CASSPRTATEAFF.

This clone was observed once. The J gene is TRBJ2-5, the V gene TRBV18; tentative D call: TRBD2 (5 bases). Germline CDR1 reads KGHSH; CDR2 reads LQKENI. The CDR3 covers 13 residues. V was clipped by 2 bases and J by 3 bases, with 7 bases between them. CDR3 residues: CASSPSGEETQYF. The CDR3 DNA reads as TGTGCCAGCTCACCATCCGGGGAAGAGACCCAGTACTTC. Filled out from reference TRBV18 and TRBJ2-5, the complete variable domain reads NAGVMQNPRHLVRRRGQEARLRCSPMKGHSHVYWYRQLPEEGLKFMVYLQKENIIDESGMPKERFSAEFPKEGPSILRIQQVVRGDSAAYFCASSPSGEETQYFGPGTRLLVL.

The sample holds one count of this clone. The V call is TRBV3-1 (or the pseudogene TRBV3-2), the J call TRBJ2-2; 7 bases map to TRBD1. Trimming took 1 base from V and 1 from J; bases not matched to a gene: 0. This CDR3 contains 15 residues. Germline CDR1 is LGHDT and CDR2 is YNNKEL (reference sequence). The DNA for the CDR3 is TGTGCCAGCAGCCAAGGACAGGGGAACACCGGGGAGCTGTTTTTT. It codes for CASSQGQGNTGELFF.